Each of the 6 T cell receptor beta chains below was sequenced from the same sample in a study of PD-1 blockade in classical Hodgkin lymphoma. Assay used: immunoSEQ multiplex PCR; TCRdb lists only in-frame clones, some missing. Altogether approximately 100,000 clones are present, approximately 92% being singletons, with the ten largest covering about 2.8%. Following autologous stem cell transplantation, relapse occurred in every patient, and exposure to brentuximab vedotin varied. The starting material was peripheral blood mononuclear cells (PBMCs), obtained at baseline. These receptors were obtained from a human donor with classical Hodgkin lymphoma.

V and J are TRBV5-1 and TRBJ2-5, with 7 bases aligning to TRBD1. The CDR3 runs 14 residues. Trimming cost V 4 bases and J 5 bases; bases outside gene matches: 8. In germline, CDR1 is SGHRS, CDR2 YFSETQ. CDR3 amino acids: CASSTEQGWETQYF. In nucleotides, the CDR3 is TGCGCCAGCAGCACGGAACAGGGGTGGGAGACCCAGTACTTC.

The CDR3 loop is CASRRPGTGDSHTF. The DNA of the CDR3 is TGTGCCAGCCGTCGACCCGGGACAGGGGATAGTCACACCTTC. V is TRBV11-2 and J is TRBJ1-2; 10 bases align to TRBD1. Germline CDR1 is SGHAT and CDR2 is FQNNGV. This CDR3 contains 14 residues. The V gene end was trimmed by 8 bases and the J gene end by 12 bases; junction bases not matched to a gene: 15.

CDR3 nucleotide sequence: TGCAGCGCTGGACTAAAAAACACCGGGGAGCTGTTTTTT. Protein: CSAGLKNTGELFF. The V call is TRBV29-1, the J call TRBJ2-2; TRBD2 is a possible D gene (6 bases). There are 13 residues in the CDR3. Germline V gives CDR1 SQVTM, CDR2 ANQGSEA. Trimming shortened V by 7 bases and J by 2 bases, and 11 bases separated the two germline ends.

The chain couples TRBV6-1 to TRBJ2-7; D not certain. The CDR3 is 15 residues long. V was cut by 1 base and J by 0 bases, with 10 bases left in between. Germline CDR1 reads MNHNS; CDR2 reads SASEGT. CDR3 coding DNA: TGTGCCAGCAGTGAAGGGCTCCTAAGCTCCTACGAGCAGTACTTC. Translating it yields CASSEGLLSSYEQYF.

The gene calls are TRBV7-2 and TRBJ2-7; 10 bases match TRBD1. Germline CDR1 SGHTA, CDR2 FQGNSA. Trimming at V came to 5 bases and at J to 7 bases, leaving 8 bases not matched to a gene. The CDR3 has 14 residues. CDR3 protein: CASSIRTGGSEQYF. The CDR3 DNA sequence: TGTGCCAGCAGCATCCGGACAGGGGGAAGTGAGCAGTACTTC.

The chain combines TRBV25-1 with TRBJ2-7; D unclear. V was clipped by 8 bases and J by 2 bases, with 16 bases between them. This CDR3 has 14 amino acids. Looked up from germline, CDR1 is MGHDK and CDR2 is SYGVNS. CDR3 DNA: TGTGCCAGCGGTCGGCAGGAAGTCCCCTACGAGCAGTACTTC. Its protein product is CASGRQEVPYEQYF.